This TCR beta chain was observed in a study of cytomegalovirus exposure and HLA in healthy donors. Donors in the study were healthy people who gave bone marrow. Concerning this clone itself: Its antigen is not identified.

Study-wide results and caveats: In a later analysis, donors in an Asian-associated ancestry cluster reportedly had fewer N-insertions in productive TCRs than the cohort mean.

Germline V gene data show CDR1 as SNHLY and CDR2 as FYNNEI. CDR3 length equals 14 residues. The junction had 4 bases not matched to a gene; V was cut back by 3 bases and J by 3 bases. A multiplex PCR was run with 60 Vbeta primers and 13 Jbeta primers. Only in-frame clones appear in the TCRdb table, and some are missing; sequencing was by immunoSEQ multiplex PCR. The sample lists about 180,000 clones; 75% to 80% were seen once. Sequenced sample: PBMCs. The clonotype was recovered from a man in his forties or fifties in good health and CMV-seropositive. The rearrangement links TRBV2 to TRBJ2-7; 8 nucleotides agree with TRBD1. This CDR3 reads CASSDQGAGYEQYF. The CDR3 region has the DNA TGTGCCAGCAGTGACCAGGGGGCAGGCTACGAGCAGTACTTC.